This T cell receptor beta chain was obtained from a study of OX40 agonist ivuxolimab in advanced cancers. Looking at the study overall: Dosing consisted of intravenous ivuxolimab at 0.01 to 10 mg/kg every 2 weeks. Aged about 20 to 80 with a mean of 60 years, they were almost 85% male. Partial responses, seen in three patients, involved one hepatocellular carcinoma and two cutaneous melanomas.

A remark on this clone: Antigen: not known.

Clones were sequenced by immunoSEQ multiplex PCR, and TCRdb holds only the in-frame ones, with some missing. The sample lists 70,000 or so clones; approximately 90% were seen once. After removal of 4 bases from V and 6 bases from J, the junction contained 7 bases not matched to a gene. The CDR3 runs 15 residues. The V gene's germline CDR1 is SGHNT and CDR2 YYREEE (reference sequence). Overall study findings and caveats: CD4+ and CD8+ blood T cells expanded clonally by week 6 at 0.1 to 3.0 mg/kg.

The V call is TRBV5-4, the J call TRBJ2-4, with TRBD1 matching over 10 bases. The specimen was CD4+ or CD8+ T cells sorted from blood, collected in a trial of the OX40 agonist ivuxolimab. This TCR was sampled from an adult with an advanced solid tumor such as melanoma, head and neck, liver or kidney cancer. The CDR3 here is CASSNFGQGGNIQYF. In DNA, the CDR3 is TGTGCCAGCAGCAACTTCGGACAGGGGGGAAACATTCAGTACTTC.